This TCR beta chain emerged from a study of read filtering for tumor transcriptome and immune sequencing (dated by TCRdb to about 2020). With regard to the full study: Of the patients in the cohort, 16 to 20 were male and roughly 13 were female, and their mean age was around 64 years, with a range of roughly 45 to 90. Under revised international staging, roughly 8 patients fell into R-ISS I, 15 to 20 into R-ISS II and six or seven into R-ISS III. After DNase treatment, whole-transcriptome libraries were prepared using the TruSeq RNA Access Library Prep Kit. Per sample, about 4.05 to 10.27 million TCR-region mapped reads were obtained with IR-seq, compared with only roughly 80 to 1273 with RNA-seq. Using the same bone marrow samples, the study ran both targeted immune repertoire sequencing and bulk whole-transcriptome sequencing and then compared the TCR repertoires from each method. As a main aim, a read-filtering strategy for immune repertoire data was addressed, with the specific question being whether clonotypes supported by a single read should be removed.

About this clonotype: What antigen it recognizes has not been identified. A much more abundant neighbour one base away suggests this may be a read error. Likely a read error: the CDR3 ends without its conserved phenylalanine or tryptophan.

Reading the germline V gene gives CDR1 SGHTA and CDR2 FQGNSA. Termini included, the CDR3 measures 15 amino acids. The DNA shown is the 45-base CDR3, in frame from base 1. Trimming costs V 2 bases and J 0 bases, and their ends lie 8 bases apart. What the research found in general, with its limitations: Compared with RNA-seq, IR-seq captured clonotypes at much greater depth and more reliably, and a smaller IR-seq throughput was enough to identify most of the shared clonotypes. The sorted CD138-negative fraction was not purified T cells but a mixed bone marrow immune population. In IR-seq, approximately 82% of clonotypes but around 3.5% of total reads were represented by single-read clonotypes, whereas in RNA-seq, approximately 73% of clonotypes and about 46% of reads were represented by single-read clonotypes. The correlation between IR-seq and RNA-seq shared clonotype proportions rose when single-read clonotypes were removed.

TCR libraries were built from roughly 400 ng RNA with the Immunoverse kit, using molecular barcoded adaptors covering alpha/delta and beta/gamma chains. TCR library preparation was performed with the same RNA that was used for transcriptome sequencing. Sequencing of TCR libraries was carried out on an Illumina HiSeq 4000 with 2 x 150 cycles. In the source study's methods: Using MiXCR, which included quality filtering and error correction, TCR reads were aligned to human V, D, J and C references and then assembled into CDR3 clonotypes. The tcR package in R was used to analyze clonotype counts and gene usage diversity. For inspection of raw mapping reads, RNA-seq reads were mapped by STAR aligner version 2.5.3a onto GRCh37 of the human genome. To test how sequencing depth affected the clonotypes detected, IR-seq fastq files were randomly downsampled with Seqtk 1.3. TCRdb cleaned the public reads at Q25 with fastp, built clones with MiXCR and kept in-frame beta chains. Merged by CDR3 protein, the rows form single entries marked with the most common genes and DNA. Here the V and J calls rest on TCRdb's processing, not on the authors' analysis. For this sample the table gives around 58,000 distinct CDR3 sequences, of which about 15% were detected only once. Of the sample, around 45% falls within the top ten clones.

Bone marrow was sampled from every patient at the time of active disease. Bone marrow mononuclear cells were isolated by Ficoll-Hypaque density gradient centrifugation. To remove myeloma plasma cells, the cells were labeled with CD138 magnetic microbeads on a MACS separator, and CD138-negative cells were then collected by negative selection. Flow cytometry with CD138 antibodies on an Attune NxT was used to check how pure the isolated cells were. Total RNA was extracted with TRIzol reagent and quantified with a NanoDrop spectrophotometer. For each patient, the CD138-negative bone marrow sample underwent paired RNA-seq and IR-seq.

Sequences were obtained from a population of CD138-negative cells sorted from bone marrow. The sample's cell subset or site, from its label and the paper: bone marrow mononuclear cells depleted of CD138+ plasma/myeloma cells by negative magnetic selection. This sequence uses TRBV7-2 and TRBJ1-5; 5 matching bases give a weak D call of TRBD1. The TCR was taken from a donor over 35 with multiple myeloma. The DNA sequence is TGTGCCAGCAGCTTACAGGGAAATAGCAATCAGCCCCAGCATCTT. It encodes CASSLQGNSNQPQHL.